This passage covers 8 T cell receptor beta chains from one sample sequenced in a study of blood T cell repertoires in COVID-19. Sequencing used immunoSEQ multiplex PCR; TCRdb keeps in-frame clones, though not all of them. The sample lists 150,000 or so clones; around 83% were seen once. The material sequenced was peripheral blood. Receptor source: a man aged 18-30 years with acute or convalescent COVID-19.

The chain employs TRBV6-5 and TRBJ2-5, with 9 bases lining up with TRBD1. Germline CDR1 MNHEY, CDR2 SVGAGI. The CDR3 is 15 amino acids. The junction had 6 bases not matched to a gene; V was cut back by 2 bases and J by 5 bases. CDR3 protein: CASSYEDRGWETQYF. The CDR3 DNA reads TGTGCCAGCAGTTACGAGGACAGGGGTTGGGAGACCCAGTACTTC.

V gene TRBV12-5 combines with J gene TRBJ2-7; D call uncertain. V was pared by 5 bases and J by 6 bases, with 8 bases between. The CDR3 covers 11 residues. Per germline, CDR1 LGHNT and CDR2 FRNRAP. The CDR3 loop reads CASGPPLEQYV. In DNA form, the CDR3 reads TGTGCTAGTGGTCCCCCCCTCGAGCAGTACGTC.

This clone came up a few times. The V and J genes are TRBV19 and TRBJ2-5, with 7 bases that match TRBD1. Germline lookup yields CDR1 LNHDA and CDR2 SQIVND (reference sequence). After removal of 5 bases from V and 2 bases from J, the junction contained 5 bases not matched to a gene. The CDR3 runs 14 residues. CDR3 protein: CASSWTGQQETQYF. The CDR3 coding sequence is TGTGCCAGTAGTTGGACGGGACAGCAAGAGACCCAGTACTTC.

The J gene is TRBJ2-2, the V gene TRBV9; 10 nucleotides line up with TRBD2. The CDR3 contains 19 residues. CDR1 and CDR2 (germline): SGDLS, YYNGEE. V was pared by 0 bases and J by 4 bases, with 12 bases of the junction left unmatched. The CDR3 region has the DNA TGTGCCAGCAGCGTAGCCTCAAGGTCGGCTAGCGGGGGCACCGGGGAGCTGTTTTTT. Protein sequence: CASSVASRSASGGTGELFF.

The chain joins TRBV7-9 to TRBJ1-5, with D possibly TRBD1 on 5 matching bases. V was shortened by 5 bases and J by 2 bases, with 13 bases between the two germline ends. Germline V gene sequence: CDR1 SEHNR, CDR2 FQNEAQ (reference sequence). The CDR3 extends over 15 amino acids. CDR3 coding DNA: TGTGCCAGCAGCGGGGGGTTTAGGGGCAATCAGCCCCAGCATTTT. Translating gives CASSGGFRGNQPQHF.

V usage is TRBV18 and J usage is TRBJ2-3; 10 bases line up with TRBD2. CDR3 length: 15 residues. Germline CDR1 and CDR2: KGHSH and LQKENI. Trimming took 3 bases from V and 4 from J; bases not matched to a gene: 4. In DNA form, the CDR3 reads TGTGCCAGCTCACCTAGCGGGGGGTTTGCAGATACGCAGTATTTT. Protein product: CASSPSGGFADTQYF.

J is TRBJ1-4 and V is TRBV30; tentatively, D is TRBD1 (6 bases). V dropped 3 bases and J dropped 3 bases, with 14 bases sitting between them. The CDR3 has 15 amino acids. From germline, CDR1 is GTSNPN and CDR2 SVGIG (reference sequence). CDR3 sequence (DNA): TGTGCCTGGAGCCCTACAGGGTCGCCTAATGAAAAACTGTTTTTT. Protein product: CAWSPTGSPNEKLFF. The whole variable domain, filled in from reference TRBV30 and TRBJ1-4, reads SQTIHQWPATLVQPVGSPLSLECTVEGTSNPNLYWYRQAAGRGLQLLFYSVGIGQISSEVPQNLSASRPQDRQFILSSKKLLLSDSGFYLCAWSPTGSPNEKLFFGSGTQLSVL.

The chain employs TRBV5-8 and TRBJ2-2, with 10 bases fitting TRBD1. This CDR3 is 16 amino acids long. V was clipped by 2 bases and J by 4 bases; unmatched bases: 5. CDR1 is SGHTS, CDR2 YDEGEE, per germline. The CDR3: CASSFGDRGATGELFF. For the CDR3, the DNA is TGTGCCAGCAGCTTCGGGGACAGGGGAGCCACCGGGGAGCTGTTTTTT.